Sequencing of this T cell receptor (beta chain) was carried out in a study of blood T cell repertoires in COVID-19 (dated by TCRdb to between 2020 and 2021). About the study as a whole: The collaborator samples originated in the United States, Italy and Spain and spanned the acute and convalescent phases of COVID-19. The material from the prospective study consisted of cDNA or gDNA derived from T cells, B-cell-depleted T cells, or PBMCs. The dataset comprised deeply sampled blood TCRbeta repertoires from subjects exposed to, actively infected with, or recovered from COVID-19. The repertoires were released in a freely available public database intended as a resource for research on the immune response to SARS-CoV-2. The samples were drawn from the first 160 participants of the ongoing ImmuneRACE study and from roughly 1,300 subjects provided by 6 global collaborators. Sample metadata almost always included a de-identified subject ID, COVID-19 status, age in years and sex. Where available, HLA class I and class II types were taken from metadata supplied by the sample provider and were not determined by assay-based typing.

The immunoSEQ Assay, a bias-controlled multiplex PCR, was used to amplify TCRbeta CDR3 regions from genomic DNA. The original methods were these. Within the assay, amplification of reference gene primers was used to estimate how many nucleated cells each sample contained. Sequence reads were collapsed and filtered to measure the absolute abundance of every unique TCRbeta CDR3 rearrangement. Productive Simpson clonality was computed per sample as the square root of Simpson's diversity index over productive rearrangements. Entries here come from immuneACCESS through TCRdb and include only in-frame sequences with V and J called. Some clones fail to appear in such tables; in the studies checked, an unresolved V gene covers under half of the shortfall, and the cause of the remainder is unknown. V and J calls and clone size are those listed in that table; D and trimming were worked out from the DNA. This sample gives about 42,000 clones in total; about 77% of them show up just once. 25% to 35% of the sample is in the top ten clones.

Each collaborating institution followed its own protocols to collect whole blood in K2EDTA tubes. For TCRbeta analysis, collaborator samples were shipped as frozen whole blood, as isolated PBMCs, or as DNA extracted from either sample type. About this clone itself: Its specific antigen is unknown. No much larger clonotype is one base removed from it; base qualities were not supplied.

General study outcomes and caveats: Clinical and demographic metadata were provided uncurated, with the amount varying by source and participant.

The germline V end is reduced by 3 bases and the J end by 3 bases; junction bases left unmatched: 7. CDR3 length: 15 amino acids, cysteine to phenylalanine. Just CDR3 DNA is preserved here, 45 bases in frame from base 1. The germline V gene (reference sequence) sets CDR1 to LNHDA and CDR2 to SQIVND. This TCR was recovered from a woman aged 65 to 85 with acute or convalescent COVID-19. The sequenced sample was peripheral blood. The chain couples TRBV19 to TRBJ1-2, with 7 junctional bases fitting TRBD1. For the CDR3, the sequence is CASSMPTGPYYGYTF. The DNA reads as follows: TGTGCCAGTAGTATGCCGACAGGGCCCTACTATGGCTACACCTTC.